This T cell receptor beta chain was recorded in a study of shared clonotypes between healthy human individuals. Produced via immunoSEQ multiplex PCR; TCRdb's table is partial and in-frame only. The sample yields roughly 2,300,000 clones, 92% seen once. The CDR3 is made up of 15 amino acids. Germline V gene sequence: CDR1 SGHKS, CDR2 YYEKEE (reference sequence). The V and J ends lost 4 bases and 1 base respectively, with 11 bases between them. What was sequenced was naive CD4+ T cells from PBMCs. Subset of the sample: CD45RA+ positively selected. The source of this sequence is a man between 18 and 29 years old in good health. Some clones in this sample may be carry-over from other donors' samples. The rearrangement joins TRBV5-5 to TRBJ1-4; TRBD1 is a possible D gene (6 bases). For the CDR3, the DNA is TGTGCCAGCAGCCACACAGGGTTAACTAATGAAAAACTGTTTTTT. Amino acid sequence: CASSHTGLTNEKLFF.